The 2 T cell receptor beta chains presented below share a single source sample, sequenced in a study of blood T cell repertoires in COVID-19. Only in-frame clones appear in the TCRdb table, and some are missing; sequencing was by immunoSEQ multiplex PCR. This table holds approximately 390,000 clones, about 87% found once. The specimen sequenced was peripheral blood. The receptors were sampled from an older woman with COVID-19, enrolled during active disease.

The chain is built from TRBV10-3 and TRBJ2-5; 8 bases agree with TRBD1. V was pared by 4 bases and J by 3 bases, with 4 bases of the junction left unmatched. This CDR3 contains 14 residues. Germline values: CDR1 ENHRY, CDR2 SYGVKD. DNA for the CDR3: TGTGCCATCAGTGCCCGGGGACAGGAAGAGACCCAGTACTTC. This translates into CAISARGQEETQYF.

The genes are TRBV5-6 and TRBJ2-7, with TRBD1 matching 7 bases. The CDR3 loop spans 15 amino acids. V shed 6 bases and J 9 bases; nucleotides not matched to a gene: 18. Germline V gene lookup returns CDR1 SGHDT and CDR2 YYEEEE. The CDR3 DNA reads TGTGCCAGCAAGAGACTCAGGACAGGCGGATGGGGGCAGTACTTC. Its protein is CASKRLRTGGWGQYF.